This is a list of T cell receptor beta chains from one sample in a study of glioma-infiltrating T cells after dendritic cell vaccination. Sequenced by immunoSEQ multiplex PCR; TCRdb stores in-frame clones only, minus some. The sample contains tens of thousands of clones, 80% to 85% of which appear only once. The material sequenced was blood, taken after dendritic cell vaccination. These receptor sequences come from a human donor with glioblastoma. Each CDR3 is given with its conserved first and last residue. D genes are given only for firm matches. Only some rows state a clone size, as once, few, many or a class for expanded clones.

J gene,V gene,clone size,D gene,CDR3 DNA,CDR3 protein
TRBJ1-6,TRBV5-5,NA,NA,TGTGCCAGCAGCATTGGACCGGGGGTAGGGTCACCCCTCCACTTT,CASSIGPGVGSPLHF
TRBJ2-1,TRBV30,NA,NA,TGTGCCTGGAGTGCTAGCGTAGCGCAGTTCTTC,CAWSASVAQFF
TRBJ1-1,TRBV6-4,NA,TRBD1,TGTGCCAGCAAGCTAGACAGGGACGACACTGAAGCTTTCTTT,CASKLDRDDTEAFF
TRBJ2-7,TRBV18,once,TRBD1,TGTGCCAGCTCACCACCGACAGGGCTGGGGGAGCAGTACTTC,CASSPPTGLGEQYF
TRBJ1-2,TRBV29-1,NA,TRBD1,TGCAGCGTGGACCCCCAGGGGGCGAGAGGCTACACCTTC,CSVDPQGARGYTF
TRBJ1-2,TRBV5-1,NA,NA,TGCGCCAGCAGCTTGGTAGCAGACCAATTGTATGGCTACACCTTC,CASSLVADQLYGYTF
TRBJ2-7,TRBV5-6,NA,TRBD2,TGTGCCAGCAGCTTTAGCGGGGGGGCGGTTGAGCAGTACTTC,CASSFSGGAVEQYF
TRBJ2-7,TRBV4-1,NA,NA,TGCGCCAGCAGCCAAGTGGACAGTTACGAGCAGTACTTC,CASSQVDSYEQYF
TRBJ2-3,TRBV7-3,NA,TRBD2,TGTGCCAGCAGCAGGACTAGCATAGGAGATACGCAGTATTTT,CASSRTSIGDTQYF
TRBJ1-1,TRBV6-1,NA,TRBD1,TGTGCCAGCAAGACCAGGGGGCAAGACACTGAAGCTTTCTTT,CASKTRGQDTEAFF
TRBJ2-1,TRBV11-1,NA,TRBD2,TGTGCCAGCAGCCCCGGGACTACAGTCTACAATGAGCAGTTCTTC,CASSPGTTVYNEQFF
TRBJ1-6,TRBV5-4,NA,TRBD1,TGTGCCAGCAGCCAGAGGACAGGGCGTAATTCACCCCTCCACTTT,CASSQRTGRNSPLHF
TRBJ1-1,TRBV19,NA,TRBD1,TGTGCCAGTAGTGGGGACAGTTTTGAAGCTTTCTTT,CASSGDSFEAFF
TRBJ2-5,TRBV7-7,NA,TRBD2,TGTGCCAGCAGCTTGGGAGGGGTCGAAGAGACCCAGTACTTC,CASSLGGVEETQYF
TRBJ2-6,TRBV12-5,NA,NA,TGTGCTAGTGGTTCCTCCTCGGGGGGCGGGGCCGTCCTGACTTTC,CASGSSSGGGAVLTF
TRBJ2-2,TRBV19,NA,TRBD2,TGTGCCAGTAGTATAGAAAGCGGGGTACGCACCGGGGAGCTGTTTTTT,CASSIESGVRTGELFF
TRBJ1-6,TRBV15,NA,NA,TGTGCCACCAGCAGAGAGGCAGGGGCTTCACCCCTCCACTTT,CATSREAGASPLHF
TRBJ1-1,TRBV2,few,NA,TGTGCCAGCAGTGGGCAGATGAACACTGAAGCTTTCTTT,CASSGQMNTEAFF
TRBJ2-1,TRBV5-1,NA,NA,TGCGCCAGCAGAGGGGTAGGGGAAAGTGATGAGCAGTTCTTC,CASRGVGESDEQFF
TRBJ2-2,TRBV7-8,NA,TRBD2,TGTGCCAGCAGCGCCCGGGGGGGCCCGGGCGGGGAGCTGTTTTTT,CASSARGGPGGELFF
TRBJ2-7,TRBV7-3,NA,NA,TGTGCCAGCAGCCAAAGCGGCGGTCAGGTGGGGGAGCAGTACTTC,CASSQSGGQVGEQYF
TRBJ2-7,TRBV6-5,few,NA,TGTGCCAGCAGTAACAGCTACGAGCAGTACTTC,CASSNSYEQYF
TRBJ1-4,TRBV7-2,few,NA,TGTGCCAGCAGCTTAGATCCCGAGGATGAAAAACTGTTTTTT,CASSLDPEDEKLFF
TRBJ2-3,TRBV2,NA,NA,TGTGCCAGCAGTACCGGGACTCCCACAGATACGCAGTATTTT,CASSTGTPTDTQYF
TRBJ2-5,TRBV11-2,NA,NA,TGTGCCAGCAGCGTAGCCGGGACTCACCAAGAGACCCAGTACTTC,CASSVAGTHQETQYF
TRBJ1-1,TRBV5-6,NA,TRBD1,TGTGCCAGCAGCTTACTGGACAGGGCCACTGCGGAAGCTTTCTTT,CASSLLDRATAEAFF
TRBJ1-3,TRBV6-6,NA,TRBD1,TGTGCCAGCAGTTACTCTCAGGGGGCAGGCACCATATATTTT,CASSYSQGAGTIYF
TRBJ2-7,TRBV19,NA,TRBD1,TGTGCCAGTAGGCTTGCGACAGGGACCGGCTACGAGCAGTACTTC,CASRLATGTGYEQYF
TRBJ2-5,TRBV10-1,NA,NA,TGCGCCAGCAGTGGCAACAGGGGAGGCCAAGAGACCCAGTACTTC,CASSGNRGGQETQYF
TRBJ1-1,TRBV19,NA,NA,TGTGCCAGTAATGCGTCCGATACTCCGAACACTGAAGCTTTCTTT,CASNASDTPNTEAFF
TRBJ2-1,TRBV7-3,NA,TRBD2,TGTGCCAGCAGCATACTAGCGGGGGGGCGCAATGAGCAGTTCTTC,CASSILAGGRNEQFF
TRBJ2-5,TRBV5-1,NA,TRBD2,TGCGCCAGCAGCTTGCCGGGGGGGCAAGAGACCCAGTACTTC,CASSLPGGQETQYF
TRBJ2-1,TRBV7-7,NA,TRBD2,TGTGCTAGCAGCCCCGGGCTAGCGGGCGGTAGCCCCTACAATGAGCAGTTCTTC,CASSPGLAGGSPYNEQFF
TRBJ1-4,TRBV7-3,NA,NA,TGTGCCAGCAGCCCTGGGGCAGGTGAAAAACTGTTTTTT,CASSPGAGEKLFF
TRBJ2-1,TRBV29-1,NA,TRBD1,TGCAGCGTTGAAGCCGGGACAGGGACTTACAATGAGCAGTTCTTC,CSVEAGTGTYNEQFF
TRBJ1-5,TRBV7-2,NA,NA,TGTGCCAGCAGCTTACAGACAGGAACTAGCAATCAGCCCCAGCATTTT,CASSLQTGTSNQPQHF
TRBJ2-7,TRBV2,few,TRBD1,TGTGCCAGCAGTGACGGGACAGGGCCCTACGAGCAGTACTTC,CASSDGTGPYEQYF
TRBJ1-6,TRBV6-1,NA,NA,TGTGCCAGCAGTGTGATTACAGTCTTGTATAATTCACCCCTCCACTTT,CASSVITVLYNSPLHF
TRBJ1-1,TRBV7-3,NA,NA,TGTGCCAGCAGATCAAACGGGTACACTGAAGCTTTCTTT,CASRSNGYTEAFF
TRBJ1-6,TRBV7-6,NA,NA,TGTGCCAGCAGCTTAGCGGCAGGGGTTGATTCACCCCTCCACTTT,CASSLAAGVDSPLHF
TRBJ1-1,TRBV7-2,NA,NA,TGTGCCAGCAGCCCGGGGGGGGGAGGGAACACTGAAGCTTTCTTT,CASSPGGGGNTEAFF
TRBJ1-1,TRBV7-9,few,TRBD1,TGTGCCAGCAGCTCGGACAGGGCAGAAGCTTTCTTT,CASSSDRAEAFF
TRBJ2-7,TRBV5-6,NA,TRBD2,TGTGCCAGCAGCTTGAGCGGGGAGATCTACGAGCAGTACTTC,CASSLSGEIYEQYF
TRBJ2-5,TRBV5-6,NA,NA,TGTGCCAGCAGCTTGGTTTTCGTAGAAGAGACCCAGTACTTC,CASSLVFVEETQYF
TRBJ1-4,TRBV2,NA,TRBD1,TGTGCCAGCAGTGTCAGATTAGGGACAGGCGTTGAAAAACTGTTTTTT,CASSVRLGTGVEKLFF
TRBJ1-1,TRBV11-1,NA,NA,TGTGCCAGCAGCTTAGACGGACAGTACACTGAAGCTTTCTTT,CASSLDGQYTEAFF
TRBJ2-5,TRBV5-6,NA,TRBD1,TGTGCCAGCAGCTTCGGGACAGTACAAGAGACCCAGTACTTC,CASSFGTVQETQYF
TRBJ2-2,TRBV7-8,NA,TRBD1,TGTGCCAGCAGCCCCCGACAGGGTATGGGCACCGGGGAGCTGTTTTTT,CASSPRQGMGTGELFF
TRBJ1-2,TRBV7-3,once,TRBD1,TGTGCCAGCAGCAGGACAGGGGGCGATGGCTACACCTTC,CASSRTGGDGYTF
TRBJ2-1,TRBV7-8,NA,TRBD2,TGTGCCAGCAGCCCTTACGGGGGGTCCCCCTACAATGAGCAGTTCTTC,CASSPYGGSPYNEQFF
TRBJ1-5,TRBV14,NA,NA,TGTGCCAGCAGCCAAGGATTACAGGGACAGCCCCAGCATTTT,CASSQGLQGQPQHF
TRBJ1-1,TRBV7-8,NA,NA,TGTGCCAGCAGCTACCAGGGGAGTGCCACTGAAGCTTTCTTT,CASSYQGSATEAFF
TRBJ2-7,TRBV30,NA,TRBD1,TGTGCCTGGAGTGCGGGACAGGGACTACGCGAGCAGTACTTC,CAWSAGQGLREQYF
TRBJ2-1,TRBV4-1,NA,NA,TGCGCCAGCAGCCTTTCTTCCTCGGACAGATTGATTCCAGAGGAGCAGTTCTTC,CASSLSSSDRLIPEEQFF
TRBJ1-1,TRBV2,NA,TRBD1,TGTGCCAGCAGTGAGCAGGGACAGGGGGCCGAAGCTTTCTTT,CASSEQGQGAEAFF
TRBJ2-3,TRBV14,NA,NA,TGTGCCAGCAGCCGCCATTCTAGCGTGCCTAGCACAGATACGCAGTATTTT,CASSRHSSVPSTDTQYF
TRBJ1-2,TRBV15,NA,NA,TGTGCCACCAGCAGAGATCGTACAACAGGTGTTGATGGCTACACCTTC,CATSRDRTTGVDGYTF
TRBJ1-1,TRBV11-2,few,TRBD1,TGTGCCAGCAGCTTAAGATTTGGGACAGTGAACACTGAAGCTTTCTTT,CASSLRFGTVNTEAFF